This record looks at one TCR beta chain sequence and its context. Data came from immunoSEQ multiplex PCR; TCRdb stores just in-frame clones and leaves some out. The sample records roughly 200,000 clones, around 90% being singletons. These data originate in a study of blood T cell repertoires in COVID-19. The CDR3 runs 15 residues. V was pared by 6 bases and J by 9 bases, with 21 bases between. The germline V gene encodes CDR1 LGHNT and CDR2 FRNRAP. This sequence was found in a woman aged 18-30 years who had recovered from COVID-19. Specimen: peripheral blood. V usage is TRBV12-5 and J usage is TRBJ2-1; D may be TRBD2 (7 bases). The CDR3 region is CASGGGQRSLSEQFF. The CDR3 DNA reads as TGTGCTAGTGGGGGGGGGCAGCGGTCCCTGAGTGAGCAGTTCTTC. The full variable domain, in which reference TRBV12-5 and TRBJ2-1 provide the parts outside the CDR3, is DARVTQTPRHKVTEMGQEVTMRCQPILGHNTVFWYRQTMMQGLELLAYFRNRAPLDDSGMPKDRFSAEMPDATLATLKIQPSEPRDSAVYFCASGGGQRSLSEQFFGPGTRLTVL.